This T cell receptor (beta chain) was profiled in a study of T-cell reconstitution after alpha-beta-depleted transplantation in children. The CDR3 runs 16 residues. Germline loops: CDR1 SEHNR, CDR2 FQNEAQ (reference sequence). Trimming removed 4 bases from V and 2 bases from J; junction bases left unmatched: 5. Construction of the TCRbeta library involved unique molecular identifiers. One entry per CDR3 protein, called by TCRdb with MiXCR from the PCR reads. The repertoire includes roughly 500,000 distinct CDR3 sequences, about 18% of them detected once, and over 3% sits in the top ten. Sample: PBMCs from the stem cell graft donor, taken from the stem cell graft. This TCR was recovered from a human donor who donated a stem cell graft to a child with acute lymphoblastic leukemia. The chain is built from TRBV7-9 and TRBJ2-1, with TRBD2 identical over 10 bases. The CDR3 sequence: CASSYRTSGTYNEQFF. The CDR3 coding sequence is TGTGCCAGCAGCTATCGGACTAGCGGCACCTACAATGAGCAGTTCTTC. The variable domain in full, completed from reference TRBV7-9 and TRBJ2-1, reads DTGVSQNPRHKITKRGQNVTFRCDPISEHNRLYWYRQTLGQGPEFLTYFQNEAQLEKSRLLSDRFSAERPKGSFSTLEIQRTEQGDSAMYLCASSYRTSGTYNEQFFGPGTRLTVL.